This T cell receptor (beta chain) was found in a study of blood T cell repertoires in COVID-19. TCRdb's copy holds only in-frame clones and misses some; the assay was immunoSEQ multiplex PCR. The table has 200,000 to 300,000 clones, 86% seen once. From germline, CDR1 is SGHNT and CDR2 YYREEE (reference sequence). This CDR3 spans 16 amino acids. The V end lost 0 bases, the J end lost 3 bases, and 14 bases lay between the germline ends. This receptor was obtained from a woman in her thirties or forties with acute COVID-19. The rearrangement links TRBV5-4 to TRBJ2-3; tentative D call: TRBD2 (7 bases). The sequencing input was PBMCs or T cells enriched from blood (not recorded which). The CDR3 DNA reads TGTGCCAGCAGCTTGGGGGGGGGCTCTTTGACAGATACGCAGTATTTT. As protein: CASSLGGGSLTDTQYF.